A selection of T cell receptor beta chains follows, all from one sample in a study of T cell repertoires in cytomegalovirus infection. One entry per CDR3 protein, called by TCRdb with MiXCR from the reads. Of almost 550,000 distinct CDR3 sequences in the sample, approximately 15% were seen once. The sequenced sample consisted of CD8+ T cells from PBMCs. The source is a human donor in good health (CMV status not recorded). Some clones in this sample may be carry-over from other donors' samples. CDR3s include the opening cysteine and the closing phenylalanine or tryptophan. A D gene is named only where the DNA matches it firmly. Clone size is given for some rows only: seen once, a few or many times, or a class if the clone is expanded.

v_call,d_call,clone_size,cdr3_aa
TRBV28,TRBD2,many,CASSKEAGGLKLFF
TRBV15,TRBD2,few,CATSRGVAGEETQYF
TRBV6-5,NA,NA,CASSRGISNQPQHF
TRBV7-2,NA,many,CASSLQGTAEAFF
TRBV19,NA,NA,CATSTSTTQYF
TRBV12-3/TRBV12-4,NA,few,CASTPSAGAIDEQYF
TRBV11-2,TRBD1,many,CASSAADPAGGSYNEQFF
TRBV6-2/TRBV6-3,TRBD1,many,CASSYGTGFYEQYF
TRBV19,TRBD1,NA,CASKGQAGWDTEAFF
TRBV15,NA,NA,CATRRDRSAGNTIYF
TRBV27,NA,few,CASSLRGSNSYEQYF
TRBV20-1,NA,NA,CSARRPDEGGTEAFF
TRBV6-2/TRBV6-3,NA,few,CASMGANYGYTF
TRBV11-3,NA,few,CASSLDREGEAFF
TRBV28,NA,few,CASSSPRTVYQETQYF
TRBV11-2,NA,many,CASSLGTAGADTQYF
TRBV12-3/TRBV12-4,TRBD2,NA,CASSLSGGSDNEQFF
TRBV27,NA,many,CASRDSGNTEAFF
TRBV3-1,NA,few,CASSQDIPGGIANQPQHF
TRBV28,TRBD2,many,CASSFTSGRSEQFF
TRBV13,NA,NA,CASSSRQGLNIQYF
TRBV19,NA,few,CASTHGRGAGYGYTF
TRBV20-1,NA,NA,CSAREDGVKLFF
TRBV28,NA,few,CASSLSGQILEAFF
TRBV2,NA,once,CASISGASDGRRETQYF
TRBV27,NA,NA,CASSLPGQDNEQFF
TRBV7-2,NA,many,CASSFSGDSGLREQYF
TRBV12-3/TRBV12-4,TRBD1,many,CASSHGQGIYEQYF
TRBV5-6,TRBD1,many,CASRLDSGTGDTDTQYF
TRBV7-9,NA,many,CASSLGSTVVRGYTF
TRBV12-3/TRBV12-4,NA,NA,CASSWTARSNQPQHF
TRBV28,NA,NA,CASAWAVAKNIQYF
TRBV2,TRBD2,few,CASNLASGRSNTGELFF